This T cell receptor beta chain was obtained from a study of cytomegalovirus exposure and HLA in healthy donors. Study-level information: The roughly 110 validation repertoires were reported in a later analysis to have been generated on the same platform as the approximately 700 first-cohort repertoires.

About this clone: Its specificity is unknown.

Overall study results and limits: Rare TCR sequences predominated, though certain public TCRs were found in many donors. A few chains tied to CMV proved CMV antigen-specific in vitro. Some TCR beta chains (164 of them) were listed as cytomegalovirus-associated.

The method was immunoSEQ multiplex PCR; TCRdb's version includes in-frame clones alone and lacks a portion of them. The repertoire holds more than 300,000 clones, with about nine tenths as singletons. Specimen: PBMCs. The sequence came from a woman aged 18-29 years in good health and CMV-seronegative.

DNA of the CDR3: TGTGCCACCAGCAGAGATGCGGAGGGAGGGCAAGAGACCCAGTACTTC. Encoded protein: CATSRDAEGGQETQYF. The chain uses TRBV15 and TRBJ2-5; 7 nucleotides match TRBD2. V lost 0 bases, J lost 2 bases, and 6 bases stayed unmatched. The CDR3 is made up of 16 amino acids. Germline V CDR1 and CDR2: LNHNV, YYDKDF (reference sequence). Variable domain in full (rest from reference TRBV15 and TRBJ2-5): DAMVIQNPRYQVTQFGKPVTLSCSQTLNHNVMYWYQQKSSQAPKLLFHYYDKDFNNEADTPDNFQSRRPNTSFCFLDIRSPGLGDTAMYLCATSRDAEGGQETQYFGPGTRLLVL.